The source of this TCR beta chain is a study of cytotoxic CD8 clonotypes in ibrutinib-treated CLL. Study as a whole: Investigators collected response samples after a median about twelve months of treatment, range 6 to 36. Per sample, productive templates averaged around 260,000 and productive rearrangements averaged 94,082. Findings of the study overall: Clonality climbed at ibrutinib response, then dropped toward baseline at progression. Contraction or stability on treatment characterized the public clonotypes, which were uncommon.

On this clone: What it recognizes is unknown.

The CDR3 is made up of 14 amino acids. V was clipped by 4 bases and J by 9 bases, with 17 bases between them. Germline V gene data show CDR1 as SGHKS and CDR2 as YYEKEE (reference sequence). The repertoire was sequenced with immunoSEQ multiplex PCR; TCRdb's copy has only in-frame clones and lacks some. Of 20,000 to 25,000 clones listed, roughly 70% are singletons. This TCR came from a human donor with chronic lymphocytic leukemia. The source was PBMCs, collected after 24 months of ibrutinib treatment. V is TRBV5-5 and J is TRBJ1-5; D is possibly TRBD1 (6 bases). The CDR3 coding sequence is TGTGCCAGCAGCATCGGGGGCGCAGAGGTGCCCCAGCATTTT. The encoded protein is CASSIGGAEVPQHF.